The sequence of this TCR beta chain was determined in a study of blood T cells in healthy people across ages. As concerns this clonotype: As yet, its antigen is unknown.

Looked up from germline, CDR1 is MNHNY and CDR2 is SVGAGI (reference sequence). V was trimmed by 7 bases and J by 5 bases, leaving 8 bases between them. The CDR3 is made up of 11 amino acids. Isolated PBMCs totaled at least 7 million in each sample. For the second PCR, which ran for about 7 to 12 cycles, a sample-barcoded 5' primer and a J-beta primer mix were used. TCRdb itself ran the 5' RACE reads through MiXCR, one entry per CDR3 protein. The profile shows more than 1.4 million distinct CDR3 sequences, 40% to 50% of them singletons. Whole-study results and caveats: Higher diversity and more naive CD4+ cells were features of long-lived donors, compared to aged donors. The diversity estimates, figures obtained from one million T cells, were considered underestimates.

The chain employs TRBV6-6 and TRBJ1-2; possibly TRBD1 for D (5 bases). The TCR comes from a young woman in good health. The sample consisted of blood. The DNA for the CDR3 is TGTGCCAGCATCAGGGAGTATGGCTACACCTTC. Translated: CASIREYGYTF.